Reported below is one T cell receptor (beta chain). The antigen remains unidentified. The data were taken from a study of response to subunit inactivated influenza vaccine. Study-level points and caveats: The authors offered the suggestion that each seasonal influenza vaccination recruits few new T cells.

TCRdb analysed the RT-PCR reads with MiXCR anew, one entry per CDR3 protein. The table records hundreds of thousands of distinct CDR3 sequences, about a fifth of them present only once. This CDR3 is built from 17 residues. Germline CDR1 reads SNHLY; CDR2 reads FYNNEI. V lost 6 bases, J lost 4 bases, and 16 bases stayed unmatched. This sequence was found in a man aged 50-60 years who received an inactivated influenza vaccine. The sequences come from PBMCs from blood, collected roughly 5 days after vaccination. The V call is TRBV2, the J call TRBJ1-1; the match to TRBD1 covers 8 bases. The CDR3 loop is CASRGPRTGNGGTEAFF. The CDR3 DNA reads TGTGCCAGCAGGGGCCCGAGGACAGGGAACGGTGGCACTGAAGCTTTCTTT.